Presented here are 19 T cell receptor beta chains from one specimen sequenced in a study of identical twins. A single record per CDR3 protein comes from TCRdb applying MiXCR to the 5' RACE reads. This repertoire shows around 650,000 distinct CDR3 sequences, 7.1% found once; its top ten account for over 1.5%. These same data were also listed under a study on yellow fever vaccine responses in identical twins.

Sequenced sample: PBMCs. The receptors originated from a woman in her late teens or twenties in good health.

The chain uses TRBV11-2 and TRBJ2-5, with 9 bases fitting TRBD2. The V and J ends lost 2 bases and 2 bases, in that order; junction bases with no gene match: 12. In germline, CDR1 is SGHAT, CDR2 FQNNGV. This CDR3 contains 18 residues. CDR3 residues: CASSLFPAGGPFQETQYF. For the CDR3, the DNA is TGTGCCAGCAGCTTATTCCCAGCGGGGGGACCATTTCAAGAGACCCAGTACTTC.

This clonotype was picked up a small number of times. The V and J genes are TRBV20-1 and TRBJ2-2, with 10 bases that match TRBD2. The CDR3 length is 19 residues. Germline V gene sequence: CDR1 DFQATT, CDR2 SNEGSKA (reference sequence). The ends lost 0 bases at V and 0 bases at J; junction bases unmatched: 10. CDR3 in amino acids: CSARDLRTSGGTNTGELFF. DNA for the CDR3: TGCAGTGCTAGAGACCTGCGGACTAGCGGAGGGACGAACACCGGGGAGCTGTTTTTT.

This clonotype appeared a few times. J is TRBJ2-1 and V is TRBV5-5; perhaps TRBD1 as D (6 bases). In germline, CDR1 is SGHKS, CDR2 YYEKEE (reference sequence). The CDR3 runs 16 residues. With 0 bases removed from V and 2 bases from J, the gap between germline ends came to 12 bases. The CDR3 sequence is CASSLVGQQTYNEQFF. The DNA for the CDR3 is TGTGCCAGCAGCTTGGTGGGACAACAGACCTACAATGAGCAGTTCTTC.

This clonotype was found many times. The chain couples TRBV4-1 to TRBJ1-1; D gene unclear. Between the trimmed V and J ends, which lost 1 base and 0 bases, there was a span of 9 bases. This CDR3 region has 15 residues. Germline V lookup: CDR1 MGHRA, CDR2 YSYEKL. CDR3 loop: CASSQADRVNTEAFF. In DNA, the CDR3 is TGCGCCAGCAGCCAAGCGGACCGAGTGAACACTGAAGCTTTCTTT.

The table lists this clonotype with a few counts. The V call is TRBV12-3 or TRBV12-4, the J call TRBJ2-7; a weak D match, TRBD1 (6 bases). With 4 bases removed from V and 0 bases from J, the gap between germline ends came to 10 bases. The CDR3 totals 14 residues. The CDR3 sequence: CASSSDRSSYEQYF. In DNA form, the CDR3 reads TGTGCCAGCAGTTCCGACAGGAGCTCCTACGAGCAGTACTTC.

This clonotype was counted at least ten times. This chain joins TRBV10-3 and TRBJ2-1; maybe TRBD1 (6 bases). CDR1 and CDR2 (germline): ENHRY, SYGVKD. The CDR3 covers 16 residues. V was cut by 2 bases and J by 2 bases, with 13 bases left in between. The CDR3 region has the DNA TGTGCCATCAGTGAGCCGGGACAAGGAGCCTACAATGAGCAGTTCTTC. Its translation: CAISEPGQGAYNEQFF.

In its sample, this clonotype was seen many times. CDR3 DNA sequence: TGTGCCAGCAGCTTAGGGGCAGGGGTAAGCAATCAGCCCCAGCATTTT. This codes for CASSLGAGVSNQPQHF. The chain joins TRBV7-9 to TRBJ1-5; a weak D match, TRBD1 (6 bases). CDR1 SEHNR and CDR2 FQNEAQ come from the germline V gene (reference sequence). The V end was cut by 1 base, the J end by 1 base, with 11 bases between. The CDR3 runs to 16 residues.

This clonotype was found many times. The CDR3 here is CAISDNTGELFF. CDR3 DNA sequence: TGTGCCATCAGTGATAACACCGGGGAGCTGTTTTTT. The chain joins TRBV10-3 to TRBJ2-2, with D unclear. This CDR3 is 12 amino acids long. V lost 3 bases, J lost 2 bases, and 1 base lay in between. Germline values: CDR1 ENHRY, CDR2 SYGVKD.

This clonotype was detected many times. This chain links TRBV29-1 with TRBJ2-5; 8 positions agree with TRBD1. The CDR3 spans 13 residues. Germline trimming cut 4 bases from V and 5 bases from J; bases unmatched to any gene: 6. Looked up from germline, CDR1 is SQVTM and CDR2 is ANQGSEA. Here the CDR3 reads CSVGQGHGETQYF. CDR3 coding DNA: TGCAGCGTTGGACAGGGGCACGGGGAGACCCAGTACTTC.

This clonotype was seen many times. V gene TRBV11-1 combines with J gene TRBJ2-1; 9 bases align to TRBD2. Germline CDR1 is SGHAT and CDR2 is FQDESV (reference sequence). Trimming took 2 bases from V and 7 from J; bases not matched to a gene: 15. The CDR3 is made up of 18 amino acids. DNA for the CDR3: TGTGCCAGCAGCTTACCCCAAAGACTAGCGGCCCCCTCAAATGAGCAGTTCTTC. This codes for CASSLPQRLAAPSNEQFF.

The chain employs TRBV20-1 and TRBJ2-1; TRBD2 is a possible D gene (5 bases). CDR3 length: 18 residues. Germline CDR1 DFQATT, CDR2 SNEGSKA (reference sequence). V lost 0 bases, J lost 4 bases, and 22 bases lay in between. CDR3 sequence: CSARDLSLIASEYNEQFF. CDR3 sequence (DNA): TGCAGTGCTAGAGATCTGTCATTGATAGCGTCAGAGTACAATGAGCAGTTCTTC.

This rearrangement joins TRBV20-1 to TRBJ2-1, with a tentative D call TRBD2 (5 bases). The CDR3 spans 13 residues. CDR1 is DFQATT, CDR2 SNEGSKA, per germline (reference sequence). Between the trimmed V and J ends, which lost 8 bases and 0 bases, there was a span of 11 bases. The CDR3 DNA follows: TGCAGTCGCCGGGGAATCTCCTACAATGAGCAGTTCTTC. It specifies CSRRGISYNEQFF.

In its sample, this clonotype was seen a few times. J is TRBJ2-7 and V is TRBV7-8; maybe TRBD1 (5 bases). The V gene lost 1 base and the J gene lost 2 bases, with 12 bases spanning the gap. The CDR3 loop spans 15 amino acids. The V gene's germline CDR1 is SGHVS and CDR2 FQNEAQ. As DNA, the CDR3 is TGTGCCAGCAGCTTAGAGGGGCAGATGCCCTACGAGCAGTACGTC. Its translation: CASSLEGQMPYEQYV.

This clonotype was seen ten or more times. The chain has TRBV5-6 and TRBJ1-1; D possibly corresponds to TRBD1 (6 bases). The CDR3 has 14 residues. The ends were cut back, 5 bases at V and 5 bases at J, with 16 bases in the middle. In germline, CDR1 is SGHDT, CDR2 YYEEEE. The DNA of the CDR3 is TGTGCCAGCAGACTACAGGGAAGAAAGACTGAAGCTTTCTTT. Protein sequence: CASRLQGRKTEAFF.

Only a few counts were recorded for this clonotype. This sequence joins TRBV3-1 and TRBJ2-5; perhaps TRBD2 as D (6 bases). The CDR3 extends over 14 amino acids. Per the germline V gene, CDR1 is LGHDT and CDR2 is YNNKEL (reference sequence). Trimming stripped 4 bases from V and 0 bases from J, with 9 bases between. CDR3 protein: CASSLWEDQETQYF. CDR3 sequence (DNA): TGTGCCAGCAGCCTGTGGGAGGACCAAGAGACCCAGTACTTC.

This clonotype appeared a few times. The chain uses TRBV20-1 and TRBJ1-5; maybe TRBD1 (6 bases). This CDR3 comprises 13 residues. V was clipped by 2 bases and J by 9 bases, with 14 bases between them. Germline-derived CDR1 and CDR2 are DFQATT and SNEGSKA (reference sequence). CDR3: CSARRVQGMPQHF. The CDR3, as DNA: TGCAGTGCTAGAAGGGTTCAGGGGATGCCCCAGCATTTT.

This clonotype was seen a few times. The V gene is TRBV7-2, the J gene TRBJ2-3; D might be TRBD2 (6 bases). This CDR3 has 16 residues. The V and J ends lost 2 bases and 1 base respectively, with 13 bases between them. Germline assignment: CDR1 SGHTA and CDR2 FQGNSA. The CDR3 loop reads CASSLLGRLGTDTQYF. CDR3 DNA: TGTGCCAGCAGCTTATTGGGGAGGTTGGGCACAGATACGCAGTATTTT.

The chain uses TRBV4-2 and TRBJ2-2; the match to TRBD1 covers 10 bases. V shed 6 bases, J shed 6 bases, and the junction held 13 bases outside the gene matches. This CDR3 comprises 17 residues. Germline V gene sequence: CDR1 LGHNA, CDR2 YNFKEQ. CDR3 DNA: TGTGCCAGCAGTCGATCGGGACAGGGGCTCTCGTCCGGGGAGCTGTTTTTT. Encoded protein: CASSRSGQGLSSGELFF.

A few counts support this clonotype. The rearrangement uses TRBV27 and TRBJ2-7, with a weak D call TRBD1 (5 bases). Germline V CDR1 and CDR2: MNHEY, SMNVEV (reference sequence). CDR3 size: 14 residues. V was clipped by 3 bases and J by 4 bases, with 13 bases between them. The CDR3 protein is CASSLGSTAYEQYF. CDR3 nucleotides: TGTGCCAGCAGTTTGGGGTCGACAGCTTACGAGCAGTACTTC.